The clone carrying this T cell receptor beta chain was observed a few times. Antigen unknown. TCRdb fed the reads into MiXCR, producing one record per CDR3 protein. This table holds under 200,000 distinct CDR3 sequences, approximately 9.7% found once. These data belong to a study of T cell repertoires in cytomegalovirus infection. For the study at large: Public TCR beta signatures marked donors with CMV infection and the matching HLA.

The CDR3 has 11 amino acids. Per the germline V gene, CDR1 is LGHDT and CDR2 is YNNKEL (reference sequence). The V end was cut by 1 base, the J end by 12 bases, with 10 bases between. Overall study results and limits: HLA-C-restricted CMV-specific TCR beta clonotypes were dominant in the ex vivo response. CMV carriers having the relevant HLA were flagged by cumulative public TCR beta family frequency.

This sequence joins TRBV3-1 and TRBJ2-7, with D possibly matching TRBD2 (5 bases). The clonotype originates from a human donor in good health (CMV status not recorded). Some clones in this sample may be carry-over from other donors' samples. Sequences were obtained from PBMCs. The chain's CDR3 is CASSQGQRSYF. CDR3 in DNA: TGTGCCAGCAGCCAAGGCCAGCGGTCGTACTTC.